The next 30 T cell receptor beta chains were all read from a single sample in a study of blood T cells in healthy people across ages. With a J-beta primer mix and a sample-barcoded 5' primer, a second PCR ran roughly 7 to 11 cycles. TCRdb used MiXCR to reprocess the 5' RACE reads, holding one entry per CDR3 protein. This table has about 640,000 distinct CDR3 sequences, about 53% appearing once. Material for sequencing was blood. The receptors were gathered from a man aged 60-69 years in good health.

The rearrangement links TRBV10-3 to TRBJ2-7; D possibly corresponds to TRBD1 (5 bases). Per the germline V gene, CDR1 is ENHRY and CDR2 is SYGVKD. Trimming removed 3 bases from V and 4 bases from J, with 10 bases in between. The CDR3 is 13 amino acids. The DNA for the CDR3 is TGTGCCATCAGTGACCCCCGACAGTACGAGCAGTACTTC. It is translated as CAISDPRQYEQYF.

The gene calls are TRBV7-9 and TRBJ1-2; D is uncertain. There are 12 residues in the CDR3. The V gene's germline CDR1 is SEHNR and CDR2 FQNEAQ (reference sequence). Deletions cut 3 bases from V and 6 bases from J, with 8 bases between. For the CDR3, the DNA is TGTGCCAGCAGCTTGGTCAAGGATGGCTACACCTTC. This encodes CASSLVKDGYTF.

This clonotype was observed many times. The chain is built from TRBV7-2 and TRBJ1-5, with unresolved D. Deletions cut 1 base from V and 3 bases from J, with 10 bases between. The CDR3 loop spans 15 amino acids. Germline V gene sequence: CDR1 SGHTA, CDR2 FQGNSA. The CDR3 spells CASSLGHGVNQPQHF. The CDR3 DNA sequence: TGTGCCAGCAGCTTAGGCCATGGCGTCAATCAGCCCCAGCATTTT.

The rearrangement uses TRBV5-1 and TRBJ2-6; the D gene is possibly TRBD1 (7 bases). The germline CDR1 and CDR2 sequences are SGHRS and YFSETQ. The CDR3 sequence is 19 residues long. V dropped 0 bases and J dropped 1 base, with 17 bases sitting between them. CDR3 sequence (DNA): TGCGCCAGCAGCTTGGTTGCAGGGGGGCCCTCTTCTGGGGCCAACGTCCTGACTTTC. Its translation: CASSLVAGGPSSGANVLTF.

The gene calls are TRBV20-1 and TRBJ1-4; D is undetermined. The V and J ends lost 3 bases and 10 bases respectively, with 15 bases between them. The CDR3 consists of 13 residues. The germline gives CDR1 DFQATT, CDR2 SNEGSKA (reference sequence). The CDR3 DNA sequence: TGCAGTGCTAGTGGCCTTGCGGTAGGAAAACTGTTTTTT. Translated: CSASGLAVGKLFF.

This clonotype has a single count. This chain links TRBV7-2 with TRBJ2-7, with unresolved D. This CDR3 contains 13 residues. Germline V lookup: CDR1 SGHTA, CDR2 FQGNSA. Trimming removed 5 bases from V and 9 bases from J, with 17 bases in between. This chain's CDR3 is CASSRDRQERQYF. The DNA for the CDR3 is TGTGCCAGCAGCCGAGATAGGCAGGAGCGGCAGTACTTC.

The chain joins TRBV5-1 to TRBJ2-1; possibly TRBD1 for D (5 bases). The CDR3 consists of 15 residues. V lost 4 bases to trimming and J lost 4 bases, with 15 bases between them. CDR1 and CDR2 from the germline V gene are SGHRS and YFSETQ. The CDR3 DNA reads as TGCGCCAGCAGCCCCGAAGGGGCCCTATACAATGAGCAGTTCTTC. It yields the protein CASSPEGALYNEQFF.

This clonotype was counted between two and nine times. V and J are TRBV10-3 and TRBJ1-1, with no clear D. V dropped 0 bases and J dropped 1 base, with 6 bases sitting between them. The CDR3 consists of 14 residues. In germline, CDR1 is ENHRY, CDR2 SYGVKD. CDR3 sequence reads: CAISESAANTEAFF. CDR3 DNA sequence: TGTGCCATCAGTGAGTCGGCAGCGAACACTGAAGCTTTCTTT.

The rearrangement joins TRBV7-2 to TRBJ2-4; 8 bases match TRBD1. Germline CDR1 SGHTA, CDR2 FQGNSA. V lost 3 bases to trimming and J lost 1 base; unmatched junction nucleotides: 5. The CDR3 has 16 residues. The CDR3 DNA reads TGTGCCAGCAGCTTCAGGACAGGGAGGGCCAAAAACATTCAGTACTTC. This encodes CASSFRTGRAKNIQYF.

The chain recombines TRBV20-1 with TRBJ2-7; 8 bases match TRBD2. J was trimmed by 3 bases and V by 7 bases; bases with no gene match: 8. Germline V gene sequence: CDR1 DFQATT, CDR2 SNEGSKA (reference sequence). The CDR3 is 13 amino acids. CDR3 sequence: CSVPVLAGYEQYF. CDR3 DNA sequence: TGCAGTGTCCCTGTCCTAGCGGGCTACGAGCAGTACTTC.

This chain uses TRBV5-1 with TRBJ2-1, with 11 bases aligning to TRBD2. V was clipped by 4 bases and J by 1 base; unmatched bases: 13. Germline CDR1 and CDR2: SGHRS and YFSETQ. The CDR3 length is 19 residues. CDR3 region: CASSTSGLAVPSSYNEQFF. CDR3 nucleotide sequence: TGCGCCAGCAGCACGTCGGGACTAGCGGTCCCCTCTTCCTACAATGAGCAGTTCTTC.

V usage is TRBV6-5 and J usage is TRBJ1-4; no clear D. The CDR3 totals 15 residues. CDR1 is MNHEY, CDR2 SVGAGI, per germline. V lost 2 bases and J 7 bases, leaving 14 bases between the germline ends. This CDR3 is CASSYRRAAGEKLFF. DNA of the CDR3: TGTGCCAGCAGTTACAGAAGAGCCGCGGGTGAAAAACTGTTTTTT.

This clonotype appeared a single time. This may come from a read error, since a much larger clone is one base off. The rearrangement uses TRBV6-5 and TRBJ2-1; D call uncertain. The tail of the sequence fits TRBJ2-7 better, so the J call may be wrong. Per the germline V gene, CDR1 is MNHEY and CDR2 is SVGAGI. The length of the CDR3 is 16 residues. The CDR3 region has the DNA TGTGCCAGCAGTTACGGTACCCCGAGCTCCTACAATGAGCAGTACTTC. This translates into CASSYGTPSSYNEQYF.

Points on this clonotype: A junction boundary mismatches the germline segment, possibly from a read error. The chain carries TRBV7-2 and TRBJ2-1; TRBD1 matches at 9 bases. The CDR3 totals 15 residues. CDR1 and CDR2 from the germline V gene are SGHTA and FQGNSA. In DNA form, the CDR3 reads TGTGCCGGCAGCTTAGACAGGGGGGAGTACAATGAGCAGTTCTTC. Translating it yields CAGSLDRGEYNEQFF.

The rearrangement links TRBV21-1 to TRBJ2-5; TRBD1, the D gene given by the table, was not confirmed from the DNA. TRBV21-1 is designated a pseudogene. CDR3 size: 12 residues. The CDR3 here is CASSKTVSVQYF. CDR3 DNA: TGTGCCAGCAGCAAAACGGTGTCCGTGCAGTACTTC.

The chain has TRBV9 and TRBJ2-3; no reliable D call. CDR1 is SGDLS, CDR2 YYNGEE, per germline. This CDR3 is built from 13 residues. V lost 2 bases, J lost 4 bases, and 8 bases lay in between. The CDR3 nucleotides read TGTGCCAGCAGCGTCTCCCCGTCAGATACGCAGTATTTT. It is translated as CASSVSPSDTQYF.

There are a few counts of this clonotype. V usage is TRBV28 and J usage is TRBJ2-4, with D possibly called TRBD1 or TRBD2 (5 bases each). Germline V gene lookup returns CDR1 MDHEN and CDR2 SYDVKM. This CDR3 comprises 15 residues. Trimming cost V 6 bases and J 0 bases, with 12 bases left between them. The chain's CDR3 is CASSQPGLAKNIQYF. CDR3 sequence (DNA): TGTGCCAGCAGCCAACCGGGGCTAGCCAAAAACATTCAGTACTTC.

The gene calls are TRBV2 and TRBJ1-2; D is undetermined. Deletions cut 2 bases from V and 8 bases from J, with 12 bases between. CDR1 and CDR2 from the germline V gene are SNHLY and FYNNEI. The CDR3 sequence is 13 residues long. Here the CDR3 reads CASSESRIGGYTF. CDR3 DNA: TGTGCCAGCAGTGAAAGTCGAATCGGGGGCTACACCTTC.

The rearrangement uses TRBV11-1 and TRBJ2-4; maybe TRBD2 (6 bases). The V gene lost 3 bases and the J gene lost 4 bases, with 10 bases spanning the gap. The CDR3 is 14 amino acids. Germline lookup yields CDR1 SGHAT and CDR2 FQDESV (reference sequence). The CDR3 DNA follows: TGTGCCAGCAGCTTTGGACGGGGGAAAAACATTCAGTACTTC. Amino acids: CASSFGRGKNIQYF. Full variable domain (remainder filled in from reference TRBV11-1 and TRBJ2-4): EAEVAQSPRYKITEKSQAVAFWCDPISGHATLYWYRQILGQGPELLVQFQDESVVDDSQLPKDRFSAERLKGVDSTLKIQPAELGDSAMYLCASSFGRGKNIQYFGAGTRLSVL.

The sample holds a few counts of this clonotype. This chain links TRBV10-3 with TRBJ1-5; possibly TRBD1 for D (5 bases). The CDR3 is 13 residues long. Germline values: CDR1 ENHRY, CDR2 SYGVKD. V dropped 8 bases and J dropped 0 bases, with 8 bases sitting between them. This chain's CDR3 is CAIQGDSNQPQHF. The CDR3 nucleotides read TGTGCCATCCAGGGCGATAGCAATCAGCCCCAGCATTTT.

This chain links TRBV9 with TRBJ1-1; D is unclear. The CDR3 totals 13 residues. Trimming pared 4 bases from V and 3 bases from J, leaving 10 bases between. CDR1 and CDR2 from the germline V gene are SGDLS and YYNGEE. DNA for the CDR3: TGTGCCAGCAGCACCGGCCAGGACACTGAAGCTTTCTTT. Its protein is CASSTGQDTEAFF.

This chain links TRBV6-1 with TRBJ1-5, with D unclear. CDR3 length: 12 amino acids. CDR1 is MNHNS and CDR2 is SASEGT in the germline V gene. The V end was cut by 3 bases, the J end by 7 bases, with 7 bases between. The CDR3 DNA is TGTGCCAGCAGTGATCTCGGCCAGCCCCAGCATTTT. Encoded protein: CASSDLGQPQHF.

The gene calls are TRBV10-3 and TRBJ2-7; D is ambiguous. The CDR3 extends over 13 amino acids. The V and J ends lost 5 bases and 2 bases respectively, with 10 bases between them. CDR1 and CDR2 (germline): ENHRY, SYGVKD. This chain's CDR3 is CAISKEGTYEQYF. The CDR3 DNA is TGTGCCATCAGTAAAGAAGGCACCTACGAGCAGTACTTC.

In its sample, this clonotype was seen a few times. CDR3: CATRDSRNEQFF. Here the CDR3 DNA reads TGTGCCACCCGGGACTCCCGCAATGAGCAGTTCTTC. V and J are TRBV7-8 and TRBJ2-1; possible D gene TRBD2, 6 bases. V lost 10 bases and J lost 6, with 13 bases in between. The V gene's germline CDR1 is SGHVS and CDR2 FQNEAQ. The CDR3 is 12 amino acids.

The chain combines TRBV5-1 with TRBJ1-1; 10 bases agree with TRBD1. The germline CDR1 and CDR2 sequences are SGHRS and YFSETQ. The CDR3 spans 19 residues. After removal of 3 bases from V and 1 base from J, the junction contained 15 bases not matched to a gene. Written as DNA, the CDR3 is TGCGCCAGCAGCTCCGTGGGACAGGGGCTCTCGTCTGGGAACACTGAAGCTTTCTTT. It yields the protein CASSSVGQGLSSGNTEAFF.

The gene calls are TRBV5-5 and TRBJ2-3, with a tentative D call TRBD2 (5 bases). V was shortened by 1 base and J by 5 bases, with 14 bases between the two germline ends. CDR1 is SGHKS, CDR2 YYEKEE, per germline (reference sequence). CDR3 length equals 15 residues. CDR3 region: CASSLRRGMGDTQYF. The CDR3 DNA sequence: TGTGCCAGCAGCTTGCGCCGGGGAATGGGAGATACGCAGTATTTT.

The chain couples TRBV9 to TRBJ2-3, with D perhaps TRBD2 (5 bases). Germline loops: CDR1 SGDLS, CDR2 YYNGEE. Trimming took 0 bases from V and 3 from J, leaving 14 bases between them. There are 16 residues in the CDR3. CDR3 loop: CASSVGVVEGTDTQYF. The CDR3 DNA reads TGTGCCAGCAGCGTAGGGGTGGTCGAGGGAACAGATACGCAGTATTTT.

The chain links TRBV14 to TRBJ2-5; TRBD2 aligns across 12 bases. The germline V gene encodes CDR1 SGHDN and CDR2 FVKESK. Trimming cost V 3 bases and J 3 bases; bases outside gene matches: 11. This CDR3 comprises 18 residues. The CDR3 bases are TGTGCCAGCAGCCAGCTGGGACTAGCGGGCGTGCGCAAAGAGACCCAGTACTTC. Its translation is CASSQLGLAGVRKETQYF.

V is TRBV7-2 and J is TRBJ2-3; 10 positions agree with TRBD2. This CDR3 is built from 18 residues. CDR1 is SGHTA, CDR2 FQGNSA, per germline. Trimming at V came to 0 bases and at J to 4 bases, leaving 10 bases not matched to a gene. CDR3 protein: CASSLALPSGGGADTQYF. The CDR3 DNA is TGTGCCAGCAGCTTAGCTCTCCCTAGCGGGGGAGGGGCAGATACGCAGTATTTT.

The rearrangement joins TRBV11-2 to TRBJ2-1; D may be TRBD1 (6 bases). The germline V and J ends were trimmed by 3 bases and 7 bases, with 13 bases remaining between them. In germline, CDR1 is SGHAT, CDR2 FQNNGV. This CDR3 region has 14 residues. Written as DNA, the CDR3 is TGTGCCAGCAGCTTCGGGACACCGTCTAATGAGCAGTTCTTC. It codes for CASSFGTPSNEQFF.